Each of the 32 T cell receptor beta chains below was sequenced from the same sample in a study of T cells after yellow fever vaccination. Each CDR3 protein gets one entry after TCRdb re-called the 5' RACE reads with MiXCR. Of a few hundred thousand distinct CDR3 sequences listed, roughly 9.4% are singletons. This specimen consisted of PBMCs, obtained on the day of the first yellow fever vaccination. The receptors come from a man younger than 35 who received the YFV17D yellow fever vaccine.

This clonotype was recorded a few times. The rearrangement uses TRBV12-3 or TRBV12-4 and TRBJ1-5, with unresolved D. V was clipped by 5 bases and J by 5 bases, with 10 bases between them. This CDR3 comprises 13 residues. This chain's CDR3 is CASSPDTDQPQHF. CDR3 DNA: TGTGCCAGCAGTCCCGACACTGATCAGCCCCAGCATTTT.

This clonotype was detected ten times or more. This chain uses TRBV6-6 with TRBJ2-2; unclear D gene. Germline V gene sequence: CDR1 MNHNY, CDR2 SVGAGI (reference sequence). The CDR3 covers 12 residues. Trimming cost V 2 bases and J 6 bases, with 4 bases left between them. The CDR3 spells CASSYRAGELFF. The DNA for the CDR3 is TGTGCCAGCAGTTACCGGGCCGGGGAGCTGTTTTTT.

This clonotype has at least ten counts. J is TRBJ2-1 and V is TRBV5-6; no clear D gene. Per germline, CDR1 SGHDT and CDR2 YYEEEE. V lost 0 bases and J lost 1, with 8 bases in between. The CDR3 covers 15 residues. The DNA for the CDR3 is TGTGCCAGCAGCTTGGCGGGTAGGTCCTACAATGAGCAGTTCTTC. As protein: CASSLAGRSYNEQFF.

This chain uses TRBV9 with TRBJ2-6; no clear D. The CDR3 has 13 amino acids. The germline V gene has CDR1 SGDLS and CDR2 YYNGEE. The germline V and J ends were trimmed by 1 base and 4 bases, with 3 bases remaining between them. This chain's CDR3 is CASSVPGANVLTF. The DNA of the CDR3 is TGTGCCAGCAGCGTACCCGGGGCCAACGTCCTGACTTTC.

The rearrangement joins TRBV7-2 to TRBJ2-5, with 9 bases matching TRBD2. Germline trimming cut 2 bases from V and 2 bases from J; bases unmatched to any gene: 6. The length of the CDR3 is 16 residues. The germline V gene encodes CDR1 SGHTA and CDR2 FQGNSA. CDR3 nucleotide sequence: TGTGCCAGCAGCTTATCCCTAGCGGGGAGTCAAGAGACCCAGTACTTC. It codes for CASSLSLAGSQETQYF.

A few counts support this clonotype. Here the CDR3 DNA reads TGTGCCAGCAGTTCGGGGACGGAGAAAAACATTCAGTACTTC. This gives the protein CASSSGTEKNIQYF. This rearrangement joins TRBV6-2 or TRBV6-3 to TRBJ2-4; D may be TRBD1 or TRBD2 (5 bases each). CDR1 and CDR2 from the germline V gene are MNHEY and SVGEGT. Between the trimmed V and J ends, which lost 4 bases and 4 bases, there was a span of 11 bases. The CDR3 contains 14 residues.

This clonotype showed up just a few times. The rearrangement joins TRBV29-1 to TRBJ1-1, with a tentative D call TRBD1 (6 bases). This CDR3 has 12 amino acids. Germline CDR1 reads SQVTM; CDR2 reads ANQGSEA. Trimming pared 6 bases from V and 4 bases from J, leaving 12 bases between. In DNA form, the CDR3 reads TGCAGCGTCGAACAGGGAAGCACTGAAGCTTTCTTT. This encodes CSVEQGSTEAFF. Together with reference TRBV29-1 and TRBJ1-1, the CDR3 gives the full variable domain: SAVISQKPSRDICQRGTSLTIQCQVDSQVTMMFWYRQQPGQSLTLIATANQGSEATYESGFVIDKFPISRPNLTFSTLTVSNMSPEDSSIYLCSVEQGSTEAFFGQGTRLTVV.

Many counts were recorded for this clonotype. CDR3 in amino acids: CASSLGGADTGELFF. CDR3 DNA sequence: TGTGCCAGCAGCTTAGGGGGGGCGGACACCGGGGAGCTGTTTTTT. J is TRBJ2-2 and V is TRBV11-3; either TRBD1 or TRBD2 may fit D (6 bases each). CDR1 is SGHNT, CDR2 YENEEA, per germline. The CDR3 loop spans 15 amino acids. The ends were cut back, 1 base at V and 3 bases at J, with 9 bases in the middle.

The chain has TRBV5-1 and TRBJ2-1, with TRBD1 matching 7 bases. The CDR3 runs 16 residues. Germline loops: CDR1 SGHRS, CDR2 YFSETQ. The ends lost 2 bases at V and 0 bases at J; junction bases unmatched: 5. CDR3 nucleotide sequence: TGCGCCAGCAGCTTAGACAGGGCAAGCTCCTACAATGAGCAGTTCTTC. Translated, it gives CASSLDRASSYNEQFF.

This clonotype has at least ten counts. This chain joins TRBV7-9 and TRBJ1-5, with no clear D. V was shortened by 4 bases and J by 0 bases, with 10 bases between the two germline ends. This CDR3 is built from 15 residues. Germline assignment: CDR1 SEHNR and CDR2 FQNEAQ (reference sequence). The CDR3, as DNA: TGTGCCAGCAGCTCTGCAGACCATAGCAATCAGCCCCAGCATTTT. This encodes CASSSADHSNQPQHF.

The chain links TRBV4-1 to TRBJ1-1, with 10 bases identical to TRBD1. V gave up 3 bases and J gave up 1 base; unmatched junction bases: 11. The V gene's germline CDR1 is MGHRA and CDR2 YSYEKL. There are 18 residues in the CDR3. The CDR3 is CASSQEGGTGDWNTEAFF. The CDR3 nucleotides are TGCGCCAGCAGCCAGGAAGGAGGGACAGGGGACTGGAACACTGAAGCTTTCTTT.

This clonotype was detected a few times. The chain links TRBV5-6 to TRBJ2-1, with 11 bases matching TRBD2. This CDR3 is built from 15 residues. V was pared by 2 bases and J by 4 bases, with 2 bases of the junction left unmatched. Germline V gene data show CDR1 as SGHDT and CDR2 as YYEEEE. DNA of the CDR3: TGTGCCAGCAGCTTCCGACTAGCGGGGTACAATGAGCAGTTCTTC. Translated, it gives CASSFRLAGYNEQFF.

This clonotype has just a few counts. The V and J genes are TRBV5-1 and TRBJ2-3; 9 bases are shared with TRBD2. V was pared by 5 bases and J by 4 bases, with 8 bases of the junction left unmatched. CDR3 length: 15 amino acids. CDR1 SGHRS and CDR2 YFSETQ come from the germline V gene. CDR3 in amino acids: CASRVAGVSPDTQYF. The CDR3 DNA reads as TGCGCCAGCAGGGTAGCGGGGGTGAGCCCAGATACGCAGTATTTT.

At least ten counts were recorded for this clonotype. The chain links TRBV5-5 to TRBJ2-1, with TRBD1 matching 8 bases. J was trimmed by 8 bases and V by 6 bases; bases with no gene match: 10. Germline V gene sequence: CDR1 SGHKS, CDR2 YYEKEE (reference sequence). This CDR3 has 14 amino acids. In DNA form, the CDR3 reads TGTGCCAGCAACACTCAGGGGGCGCGGGATGAGCAGTTCTTC. Its protein product is CASNTQGARDEQFF.

The chain carries TRBV27 and TRBJ2-7, with 13 nucleotides matching TRBD2. Germline loops: CDR1 MNHEY, CDR2 SMNVEV (reference sequence). This CDR3 is built from 14 residues. J lost 6 bases, V lost 8 bases, and 7 bases had no gene match. The CDR3 region is CASGGLAGVGEQYF. Here the CDR3 DNA reads TGTGCCAGCGGTGGACTAGCGGGGGTAGGCGAGCAGTACTTC.

The V call is TRBV5-1, the J call TRBJ2-1, with 10 bases lining up with TRBD2. This CDR3 region has 15 residues. J gave up 15 bases and V 4 bases, and 16 bases lay outside the gene matches. Germline-derived CDR1 and CDR2 are SGHRS and YFSETQ. The CDR3 loop is CASSPSLAGASRTFF. CDR3 coding DNA: TGCGCCAGCAGCCCAAGTCTAGCGGGGGCCTCTCGTACGTTCTTC.

The sample holds many counts of this clonotype. This chain joins TRBV12-3 or TRBV12-4 and TRBJ1-2; D not certain. The length of the CDR3 is 14 residues. V gave up 1 base and J gave up 0 bases, with 6 bases separating them. The CDR3 DNA reads as TGTGCCAGCAGTTTAGATTTGGCTAACTATGGCTACACCTTC. Translated: CASSLDLANYGYTF.

This clonotype has only a few counts. The chain recombines TRBV19 with TRBJ2-1, with D unclear. Germline assignment: CDR1 LNHDA and CDR2 SQIVND (reference sequence). The CDR3 is made up of 14 amino acids. Trimming shortened V by 6 bases and J by 0 bases, and 9 bases separated the two germline ends. Here the CDR3 reads CASSVSSSYNEQFF. In DNA form, the CDR3 reads TGTGCCAGTAGCGTCTCGAGCTCCTACAATGAGCAGTTCTTC. Based on the CDR3 plus reference TRBV19 and TRBJ2-1, the full variable domain is DGGITQSPKYLFRKEGQNVTLSCEQNLNHDAMYWYRQDPGQGLRLIYYSQIVNDFQKGDIAEGYSVSREKKESFPLTVTSAQKNPTAFYLCASSVSSSYNEQFFGPGTRLTVL.

This clonotype came up a few times. CDR3 bases: TGCGCCAGCAGCTTGGGACGGGGGACCGAGCAGTACTTC. Amino acid sequence: CASSLGRGTEQYF. This chain links TRBV5-1 with TRBJ2-7; D possibly corresponds to TRBD2 (6 bases). CDR1 SGHRS and CDR2 YFSETQ come from the germline V gene. The V end lost 0 bases, the J end lost 6 bases, and 10 bases lay between the germline ends. CDR3 length: 13 residues.

This clonotype appeared a few times. The chain couples TRBV10-3 to TRBJ2-3; TRBD2 matches at 11 bases. V gave up 3 bases and J gave up 5 bases; unmatched junction bases: 4. CDR3 length: 15 residues. The germline V gene encodes CDR1 ENHRY and CDR2 SYGVKD. The CDR3 region is CAISDSGGAGDTQYF. The CDR3 DNA is TGTGCCATCAGTGATAGCGGGGGGGCCGGAGATACGCAGTATTTT.

This clonotype was detected ten times or more. The junction differs from germline at one of its ends, possibly a read error. The chain has TRBV7-2 and TRBJ1-5; no firm D call. Germline CDR1 is SGHTA and CDR2 is FQGNSA. This CDR3 has 14 residues. CDR3 sequence reads: CASSFGPSTQPQHF. CDR3 coding DNA: TGTGCCAGCAGCTTCGGTCCTAGCACTCAGCCCCAGCATTTT.

Only a few counts were recorded for this clonotype. In DNA form, the CDR3 reads TGTGCCAGCAGACCACTCCGGACCGGCTCACCCCTCCACTTT. Protein sequence: CASRPLRTGSPLHF. The V gene is TRBV27, the J gene TRBJ1-6, with D hard to call. Per germline, CDR1 MNHEY and CDR2 SMNVEV (reference sequence). The V and J ends lost 6 bases and 10 bases respectively, with 16 bases between them. The CDR3 length is 14 residues.

In its sample, this clonotype was seen a few times. V and J are TRBV28 and TRBJ2-6; TRBD1 aligns across 9 bases. This CDR3 is 15 amino acids long. The germline gives CDR1 MDHEN, CDR2 SYDVKM. Unmatched junction bases numbered 4, after V lost 5 bases and J lost 5 bases. CDR3 DNA sequence: TGTGCCAGCAGTCTGGGACAGGGATGGGCCAACGTCCTGACTTTC. Amino acid sequence: CASSLGQGWANVLTF.

Of note for this clonotype: This CDR3 fails to terminate in the conserved phenylalanine or tryptophan, so it likely reflects a read error. This chain connects TRBV14 to TRBJ2-1, with TRBD1 matching over 7 bases. Germline CDR1 is SGHDN and CDR2 is FVKESK. The CDR3 has 14 amino acids. V lost 4 bases and J lost 9; bases outside the gene matches: 9. CDR3 in amino acids: CASSPTGSVAEQFI. CDR3 nucleotide sequence: TGTGCCAGCAGCCCGACAGGGAGCGTTGCTGAGCAGTTCATC.

This chain joins TRBV7-2 and TRBJ2-3; D is perhaps TRBD2 (6 bases). Trimming removed 1 base at V and 1 base at J, with 12 bases between. The CDR3 covers 16 residues. Germline assignment: CDR1 SGHTA and CDR2 FQGNSA. The CDR3 DNA sequence: TGTGCCAGCAGCTTAGGGCAGGGCGGGGGCACAGATACGCAGTATTTT. It translates to CASSLGQGGGTDTQYF.

This sequence joins TRBV29-1 and TRBJ1-1; 10 nucleotides match TRBD1. The V segment lost 6 bases and the J segment 0 bases; nucleotides outside the gene matches: 7. Germline values: CDR1 SQVTM, CDR2 ANQGSEA. The CDR3 contains 15 residues. CDR3 sequence reads: CSVGQGPSMNTEAFF. The CDR3 DNA follows: TGCAGCGTGGGACAGGGGCCTAGCATGAACACTGAAGCTTTCTTT.

This clonotype appeared a few times. V and J are TRBV6-2 or TRBV6-3 and TRBJ2-7, with D perhaps being TRBD1 or TRBD2 (5 bases each). The germline V gene encodes CDR1 MNHEY and CDR2 SVGEGT. V shed 8 bases and J shed 4 bases, with 15 bases lying between them. There are 13 residues in the CDR3. The CDR3 spells CASSGPDIYEQYV. CDR3 in DNA: TGTGCCAGCTCGGGACCAGACATTTACGAGCAGTACGTC.

This clonotype was counted at least ten times. This chain links TRBV7-2 with TRBJ1-5, with TRBD1 as a possible D gene (5 bases). The CDR3 extends over 15 amino acids. Germline CDR1 reads SGHTA; CDR2 reads FQGNSA. V gave up 4 bases and J gave up 2 bases, with 12 bases separating them. CDR3 sequence (DNA): TGTGCCAGCAGCTCCGGGGGACGTGGCAATCAGCCCCAGCATTTT. Its protein product is CASSSGGRGNQPQHF.

The rearrangement uses TRBV10-2 and TRBJ1-1, with D perhaps TRBD1 (5 bases). The germline V and J ends were trimmed by 2 bases and 7 bases, with 17 bases remaining between them. CDR3 length: 15 residues. Per the germline V gene, CDR1 is WSHSY and CDR2 is SAAADI. The CDR3, as DNA: TGCGCCAGCAGTGAGAGGGTACAGGAGCCTATTGAAGCTTTCTTT. Translating gives CASSERVQEPIEAFF.

This chain links TRBV27 with TRBJ2-3; 10 nucleotides match TRBD2. V gave up 4 bases and J gave up 3 bases; unmatched junction bases: 1. There are 14 residues in the CDR3. CDR1 and CDR2 (germline): MNHEY, SMNVEV (reference sequence). Written as DNA, the CDR3 is TGTGCCAGCAGTTCGACTAGCGGGACAGATACGCAGTATTTT. Protein product: CASSSTSGTDTQYF.

This clonotype came up once. V usage is TRBV4-2 and J usage is TRBJ2-3, with TRBD1 matching 9 bases. This CDR3 contains 17 residues. V was clipped by 0 bases and J by 6 bases; unmatched bases: 10. Germline CDR1 reads LGHNA; CDR2 reads YNFKEQ. The CDR3 is CASSQDGRDRVVDTQYF. The CDR3 coding sequence is TGTGCCAGCAGCCAAGACGGCCGGGACAGGGTTGTGGATACGCAGTATTTT.

In its sample, this clonotype was seen many times. The chain uses TRBV6-2 or TRBV6-3 and TRBJ1-1; D is unresolved. The CDR3 totals 14 residues. Deletions cut 6 bases from V and 11 bases from J, with 22 bases between. Looked up from germline, CDR1 is MNHEY and CDR2 is SVGEGT. CDR3 residues: CASRTPDGLTNAFF. The CDR3 nucleotides are TGTGCCAGCAGAACACCGGACGGCTTGACGAATGCTTTCTTT.